The 17 T cell receptor beta chains below were found in one sample sequenced in a study of identical twins. TCRdb fed the 5' RACE reads into MiXCR, producing one record per CDR3 protein. The table lists 600,000 to 850,000 distinct CDR3 sequences, about 18% of them singletons. This sample also appeared in a second study, on T cells expressing NK-cell markers.

Material for sequencing was PBMCs. The receptor set was obtained from a woman aged 18-29 years in good health.

This clonotype has only a few counts. The chain joins TRBV10-3 to TRBJ2-1; 14 positions agree with TRBD2. Looked up from germline, CDR1 is ENHRY and CDR2 is SYGVKD. CDR3 size: 20 residues. The ends lost 0 bases at V and 8 bases at J; junction bases unmatched: 15. The CDR3 sequence: CAISESVILTGTSGGHEQFF. CDR3 DNA: TGTGCCATCAGTGAGTCGGTTATCCTGACCGGGACTAGCGGGGGTCATGAGCAGTTCTTC.

This clonotype was counted only a few times. The rearrangement links TRBV5-1 to TRBJ2-3; D perhaps matches TRBD2 (6 bases). Deletions cut 0 bases from V and 2 bases from J, with 19 bases between. CDR3 size: 18 residues. The germline V gene has CDR1 SGHRS and CDR2 YFSETQ. This CDR3 is CASSLEPSAYGFTDTQYF. The CDR3 DNA is TGCGCCAGCAGCTTGGAGCCTAGCGCCTATGGATTCACAGATACGCAGTATTTT.

This clonotype was seen only a few times. The CDR3 is CASSGGQGIYGYTF. The DNA for the CDR3 is TGCGCCAGCAGCGGGGGACAGGGAATCTATGGCTACACCTTC. This rearrangement joins TRBV5-1 to TRBJ1-2; 9 bases map to TRBD1. This CDR3 is built from 14 residues. V shed 4 bases, J shed 4 bases, and the junction held 5 bases outside the gene matches. Germline V gene data show CDR1 as SGHRS and CDR2 as YFSETQ.

The sample holds one count of this clonotype. The genes are TRBV5-5 and TRBJ2-7; TRBD1 agrees at 7 bases. The length of the CDR3 is 15 residues. Trimming removed 5 bases from V and 5 bases from J; junction bases left unmatched: 13. Germline CDR1 SGHKS, CDR2 YYEKEE (reference sequence). The CDR3 reads CASSTGQAWVHEQYF. DNA of the CDR3: TGTGCCAGCAGTACCGGACAGGCCTGGGTCCACGAGCAGTACTTC.

J is TRBJ2-1 and V is TRBV3-1; D possibly corresponds to TRBD2 (6 bases). The V end lost 0 bases, the J end lost 5 bases, and 11 bases lay between the germline ends. The CDR3 extends over 15 amino acids. In germline, CDR1 is LGHDT, CDR2 YNNKEL (reference sequence). CDR3 region: CASSQDSGTDNEQFF. In DNA, the CDR3 is TGTGCCAGCAGCCAAGATAGCGGTACTGACAATGAGCAGTTCTTC.

This clonotype was seen a handful of times. V gene TRBV12-3 or TRBV12-4 combines with J gene TRBJ2-1; 7 positions match TRBD2. CDR3 length: 15 amino acids. With V trimmed by 3 bases and J by 5 bases, 7 bases remained unmatched. CDR3 sequence: CASSFWRENDNEQFF. The CDR3 region has the DNA TGTGCCAGCAGTTTTTGGCGGGAGAACGACAATGAGCAGTTCTTC.

This clonotype was detected ten times or more. The chain recombines TRBV2 with TRBJ2-5, with D tentatively TRBD2 (5 bases). The V end lost 2 bases, the J end lost 4 bases, and 23 bases lay between the germline ends. Germline CDR1 is SNHLY and CDR2 is FYNNEI. The CDR3 is 18 amino acids. CDR3 sequence: CASSELSSIEWSGETQYF. Written as DNA, the CDR3 is TGTGCCAGCAGTGAACTATCTAGCATAGAGTGGTCGGGAGAGACCCAGTACTTC.

This clonotype has only a few counts. The chain combines TRBV20-1 with TRBJ1-1, with a possible D match to TRBD1 (6 bases). Germline CDR1 is DFQATT and CDR2 is SNEGSKA (reference sequence). Trimming shortened V by 5 bases and J by 1 base, and 20 bases separated the two germline ends. The CDR3 is 16 amino acids. The CDR3 protein is CSAAFPTGLGNTEAFF. The CDR3 region has the DNA TGCAGTGCTGCTTTCCCCACAGGGTTAGGGAACACTGAAGCTTTCTTT.

This clonotype appeared a few times. The chain joins TRBV25-1 to TRBJ2-1; D not resolved. Trimming removed 8 bases at V and 8 bases at J, with 10 bases between. The length of the CDR3 is 11 residues. CDR1 and CDR2 (germline): MGHDK, SYGVNS. This CDR3 reads CASVICDEQFF. CDR3 nucleotide sequence: TGTGCCAGCGTCATTTGCGATGAGCAGTTCTTC. Full variable domain (remainder filled in from reference TRBV25-1 and TRBJ2-1): EADIYQTPRYLVIGTGKKITLECSQTMGHDKMYWYQQDPGMELHLIHYSYGVNSTEKGDLSSESTVSRIRTEHFPLTLESARPSHTSQYLCASVICDEQFFGPGTRLTVL.

This clonotype occurred many times. This chain connects TRBV5-1 to TRBJ2-3, with D unclear. The CDR3 spans 13 residues. V was cut by 0 bases and J by 3 bases, with 5 bases left in between. Germline values: CDR1 SGHRS, CDR2 YFSETQ. CDR3 DNA: TGCGCCAGCAGCTTGGGGCAGACAGATACGCAGTATTTT. Residues: CASSLGQTDTQYF.

This clonotype was detected ten times or more. This CDR3 reads CASSLQDRVNEQYF. CDR3 coding DNA: TGTGCCAGCAGTTTACAGGACAGGGTCAACGAGCAGTACTTC. V and J are TRBV12-3 or TRBV12-4 and TRBJ2-7, with 8 bases fitting TRBD1. Germline trimming cut 2 bases from V and 5 bases from J; bases unmatched to any gene: 5. The CDR3 is made up of 14 amino acids.

The genes are TRBV6-5 and TRBJ2-3; D uncertain. Germline CDR1 reads MNHEY; CDR2 reads SVGAGI. V was clipped by 5 bases and J by 6 bases, with 9 bases between them. The CDR3 has 12 residues. DNA of the CDR3: TGTGCCAGCAGTGCATCCAGGGATACGCAGTATTTT. The encoded protein is CASSASRDTQYF.

As DNA, the CDR3 is TGCAGTGCTGGAAATCCAGGCGCGAATGAGCAGTTCTTC. It encodes CSAGNPGANEQFF. The chain joins TRBV20-1 to TRBJ2-1; D call uncertain. The CDR3 totals 13 residues. V was pared by 5 bases and J by 7 bases, with 15 bases between. CDR1 is DFQATT, CDR2 SNEGSKA, per germline (reference sequence).

This sequence joins TRBV4-3 and TRBJ2-1; 7 bases line up with TRBD2. The CDR3 extends over 18 amino acids. V lost 3 bases and J lost 0; bases outside the gene matches: 11. Germline V gene lookup returns CDR1 LGHNA and CDR2 YSLEER. The CDR3 sequence is CASSHRFSAGSSYNEQFF. The CDR3 DNA follows: TGCGCCAGCAGCCACCGATTCTCAGCGGGGAGCTCCTACAATGAGCAGTTCTTC.

In this sample, this clonotype turned up a few times. CDR3 DNA: TGTGCCAGCAGTGACATCAGTGGCACAGATACGCAGTATTTT. As protein: CASSDISGTDTQYF. The genes are TRBV6-4 and TRBJ2-3; no firm D call. The CDR3 is made up of 14 amino acids. Germline V gives CDR1 MRHNA, CDR2 SNTAGT. The ends were cut back, 2 bases at V and 1 base at J, with 7 bases in the middle.

J is TRBJ2-5 and V is TRBV20-1; D may be TRBD2 (6 bases). The CDR3 length is 13 residues. V was pared by 5 bases and J by 4 bases, with 14 bases between. Per germline, CDR1 DFQATT and CDR2 SNEGSKA (reference sequence). The CDR3 coding sequence is TGCAGTGCTGCGACTAGTTTCGTAGAGACCCAGTACTTC. This translates into CSAATSFVETQYF.

The rearrangement links TRBV7-9 to TRBJ2-7; D perhaps matches TRBD1 (6 bases). V shed 5 bases and J shed 0 bases, with 11 bases lying between them. Looked up from germline, CDR1 is SEHNR and CDR2 is FQNEAQ (reference sequence). CDR3 size: 14 residues. The CDR3 sequence is CASSIDRLSYEQYF. The CDR3 DNA follows: TGTGCCAGCAGCATAGACAGGCTCTCCTACGAGCAGTACTTC.